The next 11 T cell receptor beta chains were all read from a single sample in a study of blood T cell repertoires in COVID-19 (dated by TCRdb to the early 2020s). The receptor library was made with the immunoSEQ multiplex PCR assay. Drawn from immuneACCESS, this table holds only the in-frame rearrangements with V and J called that TCRdb kept. Clones are partly lost; checked studies trace under half to an unresolved V gene and leave the rest unexplained. Recorded for this sample are hundreds of thousands of clones; around 90% of them occurred a single time. The ten largest clones capture about 5.7% of the sample. The sample comprised PBMCs or T cells enriched from blood (not recorded which). Every receptor here comes from a woman in her thirties or forties who had recovered from COVID-19.

As regards this clone: This CDR3 is also generated by other DNA sequences in the sample. This sequence joins TRBV7-9 and TRBJ2-1; possible D gene TRBD2, 6 bases. The germline V gene has CDR1 SEHNR and CDR2 FQNEAQ (reference sequence). Trimming shortened V by 0 bases and J by 4 bases, and 7 bases separated the two germline ends. The CDR3 spans 14 residues. Here the CDR3 reads CASSLASGYNEQFF. Here the CDR3 DNA reads TGTGCCAGCAGCTTAGCTAGCGGTTACAATGAGCAGTTCTTC.

The chain couples TRBV7-3 to TRBJ2-7; D gene uncertain. The CDR3 runs 14 residues. Germline loops: CDR1 SGHTA, CDR2 FQGTGA. Trimming removed 5 bases from V and 3 bases from J, with 14 bases in between. The CDR3: CASSPGSNLYEQYF. The CDR3 nucleotides are TGTGCCAGCAGCCCCGGGTCGAACCTCTACGAGCAGTACTTC.

This chain links TRBV7-3 with TRBJ2-3; the match to TRBD2 covers 8 bases. Germline V gene lookup returns CDR1 SGHTA and CDR2 FQGTGA. The CDR3 totals 16 residues. Unmatched junction bases numbered 8, after V lost 1 base and J lost 5 bases. DNA of the CDR3: TGTGCCAGCAGCTTAATCCCAGCGGGAGATGTAGATACGCAGTATTTT. This codes for CASSLIPAGDVDTQYF.

The chain carries TRBV15 and TRBJ2-5; 7 positions match TRBD1. V shed 0 bases, J shed 2 bases, and the junction held 12 bases outside the gene matches. Germline CDR1 is LNHNV and CDR2 is YYDKDF (reference sequence). This CDR3 contains 18 residues. CDR3 amino acids: CATSREVRGTASQETQYF. CDR3 nucleotide sequence: TGTGCCACCAGCAGAGAGGTCCGTGGGACAGCGTCACAAGAGACCCAGTACTTC.

This chain connects TRBV15 to TRBJ2-3; perhaps TRBD2 as D (5 bases). V lost 6 bases to trimming and J lost 5 bases, with 9 bases between them. The CDR3 loop spans 12 amino acids. Germline loops: CDR1 LNHNV, CDR2 YYDKDF (reference sequence). The CDR3: CATSSRGDTQYF. The CDR3 DNA follows: TGTGCCACCAGTTCCCGGGGAGATACGCAGTATTTT. Complete variable domain (other parts from reference TRBV15 and TRBJ2-3): DAMVIQNPRYQVTQFGKPVTLSCSQTLNHNVMYWYQQKSSQAPKLLFHYYDKDFNNEADTPDNFQSRRPNTSFCFLDIRSPGLGDTAMYLCATSSRGDTQYFGPGTRLTVL.

V gene TRBV3-1 (or the pseudogene TRBV3-2) combines with J gene TRBJ2-1, with 7 bases lining up with TRBD2. J was trimmed by 2 bases and V by 2 bases; bases with no gene match: 12. The germline V gene has CDR1 LGHDT and CDR2 YNNKEL (reference sequence). The CDR3 runs 18 residues. CDR3 protein: CASSQSTLSGTTYNEQFF. The DNA for the CDR3 is TGTGCCAGCAGCCAAAGCACGTTAAGCGGGACCACCTACAATGAGCAGTTCTTC.

This clone was picked up one time. This chain links TRBV30 with TRBJ1-5; maybe TRBD1 (5 bases). The germline V gene encodes CDR1 GTSNPN and CDR2 SVGIG (reference sequence). V lost 5 bases and J lost 0, with 8 bases in between. The CDR3 is 13 amino acids. The CDR3 sequence: CAWQGDSNQPQHF. In DNA form, the CDR3 reads TGTGCCTGGCAAGGGGATAGCAATCAGCCCCAGCATTTT.

This clone was counted once. The V and J genes are TRBV10-1 and TRBJ1-5, with TRBD1 matching over 10 bases. This CDR3 contains 15 residues. V gave up 5 bases and J gave up 4 bases; unmatched junction bases: 5. The germline CDR1 and CDR2 sequences are WNHNN and SYGVQD (reference sequence). CDR3 amino acids: CASSPWTGGNQPQHF. The DNA of the CDR3 is TGCGCCAGCAGTCCTTGGACAGGGGGAAATCAGCCCCAGCATTTT.

The gene calls are TRBV2 and TRBJ2-1; 9 bases are shared with TRBD1. This CDR3 spans 12 amino acids. Germline lookup yields CDR1 SNHLY and CDR2 FYNNEI. The junction had 5 bases not matched to a gene; V was cut back by 5 bases and J by 12 bases. The CDR3 spells CASSLQGARQFF. The CDR3, as DNA: TGTGCCAGCAGTTTACAGGGGGCGAGGCAGTTCTTC.

This chain uses TRBV11-3 with TRBJ2-3; 9 nucleotides line up with TRBD1. Germline CDR1 and CDR2: SGHNT and YENEEA. The CDR3 is made up of 17 amino acids. With V trimmed by 5 bases and J by 1 base, 10 bases remained unmatched. CDR3 nucleotide sequence: TGTGCCAGCAGCCAGGGACAGGGATCAGCCGGCACAGATACGCAGTATTTT. Protein product: CASSQGQGSAGTDTQYF. The whole variable domain, filled in from reference TRBV11-3 and TRBJ2-3, reads EAGVVQSPRYKIIEKKQPVAFWCNPISGHNTLYWYLQNLGQGPELLIRYENEEAVDDSQLPKDRFSAERLKGVDSTLKIQPAELGDSAVYLCASSQGQGSAGTDTQYFGPGTRLTVL.

The chain employs TRBV24-1 and TRBJ2-1, with 9 bases that match TRBD2. This CDR3 is 15 amino acids long. V lost 3 bases to trimming and J lost 6 bases; unmatched junction nucleotides: 5. Germline CDR1 and CDR2: KGHDR and SFDVKD. The DNA of the CDR3 is TGTGCCACCAGTGATCCCGGGACTAGCCCCAATGAGCAGTTCTTC. Translated: CATSDPGTSPNEQFF.